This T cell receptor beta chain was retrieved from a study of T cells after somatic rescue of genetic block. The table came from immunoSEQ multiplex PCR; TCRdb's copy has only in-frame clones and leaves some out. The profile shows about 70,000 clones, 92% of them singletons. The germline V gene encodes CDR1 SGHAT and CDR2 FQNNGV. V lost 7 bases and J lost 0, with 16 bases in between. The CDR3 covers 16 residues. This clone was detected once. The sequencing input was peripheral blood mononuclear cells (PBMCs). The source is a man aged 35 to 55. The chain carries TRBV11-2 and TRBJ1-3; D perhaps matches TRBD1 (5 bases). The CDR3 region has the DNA TGTGCCAGCAACTCCGGAGGGACCTACTCTGGAAACACCATATATTTT. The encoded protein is CASNSGGTYSGNTIYF.